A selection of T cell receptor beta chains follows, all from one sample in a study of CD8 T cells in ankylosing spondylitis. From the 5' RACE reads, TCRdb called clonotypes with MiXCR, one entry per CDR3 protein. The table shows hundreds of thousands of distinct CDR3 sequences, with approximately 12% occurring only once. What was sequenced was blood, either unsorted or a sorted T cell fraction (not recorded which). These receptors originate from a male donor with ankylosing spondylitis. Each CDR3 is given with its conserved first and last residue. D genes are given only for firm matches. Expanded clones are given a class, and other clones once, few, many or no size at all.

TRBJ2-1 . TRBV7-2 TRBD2 CASSFEREQSPFF TGTGCCAGCAGCTTCGAGCGGGAGCAAAGCCCGTTCTTC
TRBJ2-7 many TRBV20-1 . CSASPPRGSYEQYF TGCAGTGCCAGCCCCCCCCGGGGCTCCTACGAGCAGTACTTC
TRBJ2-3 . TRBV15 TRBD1 CATSRSGTGRRDTQYF TGTGCCACCAGCAGATCAGGGACAGGTCGACGGGATACGCAGTATTTT
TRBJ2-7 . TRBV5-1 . CASSLRIPRGHIYEEQYF TGCGCCAGCAGCTTGAGGATCCCTCGCGGGCATATCTACGAGGAGCAGTACTTC
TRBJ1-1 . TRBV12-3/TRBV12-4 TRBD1 CASSSPGQGVTEAFF TGTGCCAGCAGTTCACCGGGACAGGGAGTAACTGAAGCTTTCTTT
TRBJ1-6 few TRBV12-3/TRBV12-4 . CASSLKGVNYLHF TGTGCCAGCAGTTTAAAGGGCGTGAATTACCTCCACTTT
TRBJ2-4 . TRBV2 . CASSEANDYRDIQYF TGTGCCAGCAGTGAAGCGAATGACTACCGGGACATTCAGTACTTC
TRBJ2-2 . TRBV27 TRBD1 CASSPRDRSATGELFF TGTGCCAGCAGTCCCCGGGACAGGTCGGCAACCGGGGAGCTGTTTTTT
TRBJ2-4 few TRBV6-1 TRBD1 CATHRGLMFKNIQYF TGTGCCACTCACAGGGGGCTCATGTTCAAAAACATTCAGTACTTC
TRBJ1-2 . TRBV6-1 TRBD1 CASSRPGTGKFGYTF TGTGCCAGCAGCCGCCCCGGGACAGGGAAGTTTGGCTACACCTTC
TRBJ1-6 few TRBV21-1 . CASSSAAPRTGIDSPLHF TGTGCCAGCAGCAGTGCTGCACCTCGGACAGGGATAGATTCACCCCTCCACTTT
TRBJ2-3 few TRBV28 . CASSLVRYTQYF TGTGCCAGCAGTTTAGTCCGGTATACGCAGTATTTT
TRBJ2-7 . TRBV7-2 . CASSLVDGHPPYEQYF TGTGCCAGCAGCTTAGTAGACGGACATCCACCTTACGAGCAGTACTTC
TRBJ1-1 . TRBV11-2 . CASSWGASLTEAFF TGTGCCAGCAGTTGGGGGGCCTCGCTTACTGAAGCTTTCTTT
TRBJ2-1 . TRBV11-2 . CASSWGGWASISYNEQFF TGTGCCAGCAGCTGGGGCGGGTGGGCCTCTATCTCCTACAATGAGCAGTTCTTC
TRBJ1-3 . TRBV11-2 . CASSLVVSGNTIYF TGTGCCAGCAGCTTAGTGGTCTCTGGAAACACCATATATTTT
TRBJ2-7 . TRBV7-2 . CASSVTHEQYF TGTGCCAGCAGCGTGACCCACGAGCAGTACTTC
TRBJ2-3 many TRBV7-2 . CASSLLGTDTQYF TGTGCCAGCAGTTTGCTGGGCACAGATACGCAGTATTTT
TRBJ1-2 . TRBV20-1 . CSARDPRSDYGYTF TGCAGTGCTAGAGATCCGAGATCCGACTATGGCTACACCTTC
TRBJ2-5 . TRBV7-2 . CASTRQHQETQYF TGTGCCAGCACCAGACAGCATCAAGAGACCCAGTACTTC